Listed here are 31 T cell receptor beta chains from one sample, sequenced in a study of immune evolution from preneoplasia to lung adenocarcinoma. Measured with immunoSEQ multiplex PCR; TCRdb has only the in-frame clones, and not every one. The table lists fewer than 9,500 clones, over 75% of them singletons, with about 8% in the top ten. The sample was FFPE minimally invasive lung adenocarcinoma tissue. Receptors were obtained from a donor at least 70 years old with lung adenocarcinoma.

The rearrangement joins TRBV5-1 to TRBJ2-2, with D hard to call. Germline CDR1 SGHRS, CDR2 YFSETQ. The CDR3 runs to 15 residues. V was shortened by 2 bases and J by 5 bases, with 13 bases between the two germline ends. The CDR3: CASSLRDPMTGELFF. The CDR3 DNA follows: TGCGCCAGCAGCTTACGCGACCCTATGACCGGGGAGCTGTTTTTT.

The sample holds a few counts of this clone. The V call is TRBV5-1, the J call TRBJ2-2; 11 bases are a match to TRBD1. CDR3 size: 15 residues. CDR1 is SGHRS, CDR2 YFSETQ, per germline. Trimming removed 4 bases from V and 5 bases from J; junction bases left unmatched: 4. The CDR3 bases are TGCGCCAGCAGCCCGGGACAGGGGGGTACCGGGGAGCTGTTTTTT. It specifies CASSPGQGGTGELFF.

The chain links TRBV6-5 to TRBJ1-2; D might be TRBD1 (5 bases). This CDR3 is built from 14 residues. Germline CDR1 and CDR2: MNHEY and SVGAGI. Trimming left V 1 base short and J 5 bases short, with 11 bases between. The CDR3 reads CASSYFRVGYGYTF. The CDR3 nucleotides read TGTGCCAGCAGTTACTTCAGGGTTGGGTATGGCTACACCTTC.

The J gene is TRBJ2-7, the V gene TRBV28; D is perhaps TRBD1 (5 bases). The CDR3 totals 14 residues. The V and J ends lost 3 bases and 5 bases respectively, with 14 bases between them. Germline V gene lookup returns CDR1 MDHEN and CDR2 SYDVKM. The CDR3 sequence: CASSLGQGFHEQYF. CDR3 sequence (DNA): TGTGCCAGCAGTTTGGGGCAGGGCTTCCACGAGCAGTACTTC.

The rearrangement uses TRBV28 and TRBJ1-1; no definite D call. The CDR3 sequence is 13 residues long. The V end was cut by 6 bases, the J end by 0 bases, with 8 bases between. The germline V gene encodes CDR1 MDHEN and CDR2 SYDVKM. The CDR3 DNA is TGTGCCAGCAGAAACAACATGAACACTGAAGCTTTCTTT. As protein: CASRNNMNTEAFF.

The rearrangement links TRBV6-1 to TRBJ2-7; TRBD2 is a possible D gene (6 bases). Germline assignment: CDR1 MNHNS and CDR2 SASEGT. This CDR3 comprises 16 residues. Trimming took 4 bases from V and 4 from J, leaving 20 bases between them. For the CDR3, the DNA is TGTGCCAGCAGTGTTTTTTTCGGGGGTAGTTCTTACGAGCAGTACTTC. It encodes CASSVFFGGSSYEQYF.

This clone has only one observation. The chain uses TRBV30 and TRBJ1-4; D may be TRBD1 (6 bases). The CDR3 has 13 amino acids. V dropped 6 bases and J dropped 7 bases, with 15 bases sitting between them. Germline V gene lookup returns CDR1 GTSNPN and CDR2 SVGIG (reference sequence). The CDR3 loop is CACYRDLGEKLFF. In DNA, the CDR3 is TGTGCCTGTTACAGGGACTTGGGTGAAAAACTGTTTTTT.

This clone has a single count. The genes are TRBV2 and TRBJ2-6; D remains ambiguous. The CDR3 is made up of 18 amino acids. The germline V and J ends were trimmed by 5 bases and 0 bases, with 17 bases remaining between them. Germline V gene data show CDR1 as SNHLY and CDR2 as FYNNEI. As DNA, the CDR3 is TGTGCCAGCAGTTCAAGACGGAGTCTAAGCTCTGGGGCCAACGTCCTGACTTTC. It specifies CASSSRRSLSSGANVLTF.

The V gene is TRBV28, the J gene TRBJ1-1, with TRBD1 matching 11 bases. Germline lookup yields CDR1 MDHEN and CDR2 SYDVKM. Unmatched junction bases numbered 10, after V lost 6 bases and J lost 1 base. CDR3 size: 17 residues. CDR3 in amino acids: CASSQNRDRGKNTEAFF. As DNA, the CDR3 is TGTGCCAGCAGCCAAAACCGGGACAGGGGGAAGAACACTGAAGCTTTCTTT.

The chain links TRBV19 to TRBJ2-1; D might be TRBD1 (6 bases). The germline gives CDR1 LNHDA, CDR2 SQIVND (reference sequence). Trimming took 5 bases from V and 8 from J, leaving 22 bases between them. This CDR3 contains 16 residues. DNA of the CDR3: TGTGCCAGTAGTCCGTCGAGGGGGACCGCCAATGATGAGCAGTTCTTC. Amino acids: CASSPSRGTANDEQFF. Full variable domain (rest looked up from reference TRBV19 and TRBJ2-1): DGGITQSPKYLFRKEGQNVTLSCEQNLNHDAMYWYRQDPGQGLRLIYYSQIVNDFQKGDIAEGYSVSREKKESFPLTVTSAQKNPTAFYLCASSPSRGTANDEQFFGPGTRLTVL.

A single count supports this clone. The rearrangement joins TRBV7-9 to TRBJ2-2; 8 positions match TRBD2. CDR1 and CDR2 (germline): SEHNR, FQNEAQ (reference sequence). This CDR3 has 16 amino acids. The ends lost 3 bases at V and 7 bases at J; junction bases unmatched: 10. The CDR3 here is CASSFRREGRIGELFF. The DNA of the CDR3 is TGTGCCAGCAGCTTTCGTCGGGAGGGCCGCATCGGGGAGCTGTTTTTT.

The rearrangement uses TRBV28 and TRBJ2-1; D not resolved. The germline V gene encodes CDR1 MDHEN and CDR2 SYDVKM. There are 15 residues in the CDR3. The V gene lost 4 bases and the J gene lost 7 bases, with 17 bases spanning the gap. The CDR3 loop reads CASSSAPPTPNEQFF. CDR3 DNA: TGTGCCAGCAGTTCTGCCCCTCCCACTCCTAATGAGCAGTTCTTC.

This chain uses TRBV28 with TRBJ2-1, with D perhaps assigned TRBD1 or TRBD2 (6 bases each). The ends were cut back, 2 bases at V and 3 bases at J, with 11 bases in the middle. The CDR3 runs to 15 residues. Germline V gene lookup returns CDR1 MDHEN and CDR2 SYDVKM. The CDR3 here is CASSLRGPGYNEQFF. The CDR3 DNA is TGTGCCAGCAGTTTACGGGGGCCCGGCTACAATGAGCAGTTCTTC.

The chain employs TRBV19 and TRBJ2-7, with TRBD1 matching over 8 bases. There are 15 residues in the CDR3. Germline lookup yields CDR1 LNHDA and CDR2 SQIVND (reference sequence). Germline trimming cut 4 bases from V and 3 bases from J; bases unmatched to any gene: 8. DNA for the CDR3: TGTGCCAGTAGTACGGACAGGGTCGTGAACTACGAGCAGTACTTC. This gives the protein CASSTDRVVNYEQYF.

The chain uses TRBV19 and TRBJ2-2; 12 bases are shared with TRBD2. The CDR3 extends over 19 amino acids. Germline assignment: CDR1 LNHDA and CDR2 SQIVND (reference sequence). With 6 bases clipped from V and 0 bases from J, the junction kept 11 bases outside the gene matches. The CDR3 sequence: CASSPRAASGRANTGELFF. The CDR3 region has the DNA TGTGCCAGTAGCCCCAGGGCGGCTAGCGGGAGGGCGAACACCGGGGAGCTGTTTTTT.

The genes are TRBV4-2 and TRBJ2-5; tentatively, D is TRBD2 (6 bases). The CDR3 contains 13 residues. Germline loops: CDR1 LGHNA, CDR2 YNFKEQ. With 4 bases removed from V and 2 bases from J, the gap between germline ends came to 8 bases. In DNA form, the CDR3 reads TGTGCCAGCAGCCTGGGACTTCAAGAGACCCAGTACTTC. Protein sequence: CASSLGLQETQYF.

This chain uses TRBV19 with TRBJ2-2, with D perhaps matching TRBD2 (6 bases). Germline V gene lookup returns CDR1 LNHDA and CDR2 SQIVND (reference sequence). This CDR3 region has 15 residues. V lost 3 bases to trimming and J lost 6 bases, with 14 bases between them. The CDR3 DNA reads TGTGCCAGTAGTATCCCCAGGGAGGATCCCGGGGAGCTGTTTTTT. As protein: CASSIPREDPGELFF.

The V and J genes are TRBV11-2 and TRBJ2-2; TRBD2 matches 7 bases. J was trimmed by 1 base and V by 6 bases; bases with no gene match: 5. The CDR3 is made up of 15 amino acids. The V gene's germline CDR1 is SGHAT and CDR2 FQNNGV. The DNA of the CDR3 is TGTGCCAGCAGACTTACGGGGGGGAACACCGGGGAGCTGTTTTTT. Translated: CASRLTGGNTGELFF.

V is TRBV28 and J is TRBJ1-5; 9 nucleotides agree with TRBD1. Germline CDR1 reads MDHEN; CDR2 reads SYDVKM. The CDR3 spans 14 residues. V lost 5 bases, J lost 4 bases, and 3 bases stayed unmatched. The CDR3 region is CASSTDRGNQPQHF. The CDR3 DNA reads TGTGCCAGCAGTACCGACAGGGGGAATCAGCCCCAGCATTTT.

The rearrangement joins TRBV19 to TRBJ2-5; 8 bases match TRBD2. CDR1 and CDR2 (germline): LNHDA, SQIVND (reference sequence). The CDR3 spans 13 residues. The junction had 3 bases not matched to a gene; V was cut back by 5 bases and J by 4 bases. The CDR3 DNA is TGTGCCAGTAGTCCGGGACTAGTAGAGACCCAGTACTTC. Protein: CASSPGLVETQYF.

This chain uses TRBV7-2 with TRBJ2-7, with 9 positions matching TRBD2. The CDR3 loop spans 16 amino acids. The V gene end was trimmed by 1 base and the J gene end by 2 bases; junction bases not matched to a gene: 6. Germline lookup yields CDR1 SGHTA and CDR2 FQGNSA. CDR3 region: CASSLGDGGRAYEQYF. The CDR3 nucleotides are TGTGCCAGCAGCTTAGGTGACGGCGGGAGGGCCTACGAGCAGTACTTC.

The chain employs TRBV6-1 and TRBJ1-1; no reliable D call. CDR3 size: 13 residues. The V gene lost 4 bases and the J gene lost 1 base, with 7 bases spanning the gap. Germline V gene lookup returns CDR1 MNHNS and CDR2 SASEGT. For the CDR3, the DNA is TGTGCCAGCAGTGCTACAGAGAACACTGAAGCTTTCTTT. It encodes CASSATENTEAFF.

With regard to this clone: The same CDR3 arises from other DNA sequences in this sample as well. The CDR3 DNA sequence: TGTGCCAGCAGTGAAGAGACAGGCGTAAACTATGGCTACACCTTC. This sequence encodes CASSEETGVNYGYTF. The rearrangement uses TRBV6-1 and TRBJ1-2, with a possible D match to TRBD1 (6 bases). The CDR3 is 15 residues long. Germline CDR1 and CDR2: MNHNS and SASEGT. Between the trimmed V and J ends, which lost 1 base and 2 bases, there was a span of 11 bases.

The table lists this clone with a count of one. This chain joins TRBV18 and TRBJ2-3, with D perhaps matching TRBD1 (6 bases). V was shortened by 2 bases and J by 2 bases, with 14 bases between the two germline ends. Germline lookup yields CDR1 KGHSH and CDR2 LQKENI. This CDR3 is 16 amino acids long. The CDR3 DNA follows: TGTGCCAGCTCACCATTTAGGACAGCTGACACAGATACGCAGTATTTT. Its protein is CASSPFRTADTDTQYF.

The CDR3 protein is CASSTTVPEQYF. Here the CDR3 DNA reads TGTGCCAGCTCCACCACAGTTCCGGAGCAGTACTTC. The V call is TRBV18, the J call TRBJ2-7; D uncertain. V was pared by 6 bases and J by 7 bases, with 13 bases between. Germline loops: CDR1 KGHSH, CDR2 LQKENI. This CDR3 spans 12 amino acids.

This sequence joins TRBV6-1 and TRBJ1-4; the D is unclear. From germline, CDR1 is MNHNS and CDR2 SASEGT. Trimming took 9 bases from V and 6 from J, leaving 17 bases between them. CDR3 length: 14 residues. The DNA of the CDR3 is TGTGCCAGTTCGGATTGGATGGTTGATGAAAAACTGTTTTTT. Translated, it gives CASSDWMVDEKLFF.

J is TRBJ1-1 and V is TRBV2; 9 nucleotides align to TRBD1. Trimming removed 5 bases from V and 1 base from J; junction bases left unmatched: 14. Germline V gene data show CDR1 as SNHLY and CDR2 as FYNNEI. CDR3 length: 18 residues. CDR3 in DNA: TGTGCCAGCAGTTATCCGGGACAGGGTTTGTCGAGGAACACTGAAGCTTTCTTT. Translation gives CASSYPGQGLSRNTEAFF. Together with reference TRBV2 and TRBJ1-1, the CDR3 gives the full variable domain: EPEVTQTPSHQVTQMGQEVILRCVPISNHLYFYWYRQILGQKVEFLVSFYNNEISEKSEIFDDQFSVERPDGSNFTLKIRSTKLEDSAMYFCASSYPGQGLSRNTEAFFGQGTRLTVV.

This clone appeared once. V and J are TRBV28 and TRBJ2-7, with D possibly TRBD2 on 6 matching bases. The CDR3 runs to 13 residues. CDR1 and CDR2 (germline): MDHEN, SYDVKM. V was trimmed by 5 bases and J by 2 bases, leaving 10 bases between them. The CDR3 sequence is CASSAAGAYEQYF. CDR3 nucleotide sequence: TGTGCCAGCAGTGCAGCGGGTGCCTACGAGCAGTACTTC.

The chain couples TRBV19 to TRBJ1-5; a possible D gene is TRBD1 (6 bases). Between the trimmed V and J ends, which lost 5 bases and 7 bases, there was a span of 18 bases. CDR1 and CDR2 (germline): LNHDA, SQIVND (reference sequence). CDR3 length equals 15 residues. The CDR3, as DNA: TGTGCCAGTAGTGACGCGGACAGCGTTACCCAGCCCCAGCATTTT. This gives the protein CASSDADSVTQPQHF.

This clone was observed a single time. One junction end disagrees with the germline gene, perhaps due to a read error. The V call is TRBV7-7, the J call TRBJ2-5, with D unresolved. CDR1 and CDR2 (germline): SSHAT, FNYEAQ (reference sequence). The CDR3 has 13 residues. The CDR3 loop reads CASSLFPGETQYF. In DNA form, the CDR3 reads TGTGCTAGCAGCTTATTTCCCGGGGAGACCCAGTACTTC.

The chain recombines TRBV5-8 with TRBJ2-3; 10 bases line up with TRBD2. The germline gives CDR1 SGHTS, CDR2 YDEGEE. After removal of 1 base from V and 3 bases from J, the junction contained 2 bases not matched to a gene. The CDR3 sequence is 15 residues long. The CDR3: CASSLQLAGTDTQYF. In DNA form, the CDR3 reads TGTGCCAGCAGCTTGCAACTAGCGGGAACAGATACGCAGTATTTT.